Listed here are 5 T cell receptor beta chains from one sample, sequenced in a study of shared clonotypes between healthy human individuals. Profiled with immunoSEQ multiplex PCR; TCRdb holds only in-frame clones, not every one. The sample lists more than 2 million clones; approximately 94% were seen once. The naive CD8 subset, CD45RO-negative cells positively selected for CCR7, excluded terminally differentiated effector memory CD45RA+ cells. The sample taken for sequencing was naive CD8+ T cells sorted from blood. The receptors come from a man younger than 35 in good health.

V usage is TRBV7-8 and J usage is TRBJ2-3; 14 bases fit TRBD2. Per the germline V gene, CDR1 is SGHVS and CDR2 is FQNEAQ. V lost 2 bases and J lost 6; bases outside the gene matches: 4. The CDR3 runs 16 residues. The DNA of the CDR3 is TGTGCCAGCAGCTTACTGGGACTAGCGGGGGCCGATACGCAGTATTTT. Protein product: CASSLLGLAGADTQYF.

For this clone: Distinct nucleotide sequences in the sample also encode this CDR3. The chain is built from TRBV5-4 and TRBJ2-3; D is unclear. CDR3 length: 11 residues. The V gene's germline CDR1 is SGHNT and CDR2 YYREEE (reference sequence). Trimming took 5 bases from V and 4 from J, leaving 5 bases between them. The CDR3 DNA sequence: TGTGCCAGCAGTCTCGCAGATACGCAGTATTTT. It yields the protein CASSLADTQYF.

The chain joins TRBV15 to TRBJ2-1; D not certain. V was shortened by 0 bases and J by 3 bases, with 12 bases between the two germline ends. CDR1 LNHNV and CDR2 YYDKDF come from the germline V gene (reference sequence). The CDR3 has 16 residues. The CDR3 region is CATSREQNGYYNEQFF. CDR3 coding DNA: TGTGCCACCAGCAGAGAGCAAAACGGGTACTACAATGAGCAGTTCTTC.

The gene calls are TRBV13 and TRBJ2-1; 7 bases are shared with TRBD1. Germline loops: CDR1 PRHDT, CDR2 FYEKMQ (reference sequence). This CDR3 contains 15 residues. V lost 4 bases and J lost 0; bases outside the gene matches: 3. CDR3 in amino acids: CASSSSGGSYNEQFF. The CDR3 nucleotides read TGTGCCAGCAGCTCCTCAGGGGGCTCCTACAATGAGCAGTTCTTC.

The chain employs TRBV27 and TRBJ1-1; 9 positions match TRBD1. The CDR3 consists of 12 residues. The junction had 7 bases not matched to a gene; V was cut back by 6 bases and J by 11 bases. Germline assignment: CDR1 MNHEY and CDR2 SMNVEV (reference sequence). CDR3 amino acids: CASRQQGAAAFF. The CDR3 DNA is TGTGCCAGCAGGCAACAGGGGGCGGCGGCTTTCTTT.